A single sample gave rise to the 22 T cell receptor beta chains below, sequenced in a study of early T cells in non-severe SARS-CoV-2 infection listed by TCRdb under 2021. Library prep was done by 5' RACE. Sequencer: NextSeq 500. TCRdb redid the processing of the public reads, applying fastp at Q25 and MiXCR, and retained in-frame beta chains. All rows with the same CDR3 protein become a single entry with the most common DNA and genes. The sample includes approximately 35,000 distinct CDR3 sequences, with around 6% observed a single time. Together, the top ten hold 13% of the sample. The sample comprised whole blood. These receptors were taken from an adult who was a healthcare worker with PCR-confirmed SARS-CoV-2 infection or an uninfected control (not recorded which).

Many counts were recorded for this clonotype. The rearrangement links TRBV2 to TRBJ2-1, with TRBD2 matching 8 bases. This CDR3 is built from 14 residues. The V gene end was trimmed by 6 bases and the J gene end by 10 bases; junction bases not matched to a gene: 11. Germline CDR1 is SNHLY and CDR2 is FYNNEI. The CDR3 reads CASSGTRGGREQFF. The CDR3 DNA reads TGTGCCAGCAGCGGGACTAGAGGAGGCAGGGAGCAGTTCTTC.

The CDR3 reads CASSLQTHTDTQYF. DNA of the CDR3: TGTGCCAGCAGTTTGCAAACACACACAGATACGCAGTATTTT. The rearrangement uses TRBV27 and TRBJ2-3, with unresolved D. The V gene lost 3 bases and the J gene lost 2 bases, with 9 bases spanning the gap. The CDR3 length is 14 residues. In germline, CDR1 is MNHEY, CDR2 SMNVEV (reference sequence).

In its sample, this clonotype was seen many times. J is TRBJ1-4 and V is TRBV21-1. TRBV21-1 is an annotated pseudogene. The CDR3 has 13 amino acids. The CDR3 DNA reads as TGTGCCAAGGACGCGGGGGAGGAAGAAAAACTGTTTTTT. It is translated as CAKDAGEEEKLFF.

This clonotype was detected a few times. The V and J genes are TRBV5-1 and TRBJ1-1; D is unresolved. The V end lost 5 bases, the J end lost 8 bases, and 16 bases lay between the germline ends. This CDR3 contains 13 residues. In germline, CDR1 is SGHRS, CDR2 YFSETQ. The CDR3 protein is CASRSPRSGEAFF. CDR3 in DNA: TGCGCCAGCAGATCACCTAGGTCGGGAGAAGCTTTCTTT.

This clonotype was detected ten times or more. This chain connects TRBV5-6 to TRBJ1-5; D gene uncertain. Germline CDR1 SGHDT, CDR2 YYEEEE. Trimming shortened V by 3 bases and J by 1 base, and 8 bases separated the two germline ends. The CDR3 totals 14 residues. CDR3 nucleotide sequence: TGTGCCAGCAGCTCCAGGATGAGCAATCAGCCCCAGCATTTT. Protein product: CASSSRMSNQPQHF. Full variable domain (remainder filled in from reference TRBV5-6 and TRBJ1-5): DAGVTQSPTHLIKTRGQQVTLRCSPKSGHDTVSWYQQALGQGPQFIFQYYEEEERQRGNFPDRFSGHQFPNYSSELNVNALLLGDSALYLCASSSRMSNQPQHFGDGTRLSIL.

Many counts were recorded for this clonotype. V is TRBV7-2 and J is TRBJ1-6; weak D call: TRBD1 (6 bases). CDR3 length equals 16 residues. Looked up from germline, CDR1 is SGHTA and CDR2 is FQGNSA. Trimming stripped 1 base from V and 7 bases from J, with 14 bases between. CDR3 protein: CASSLVGARKNSPLHF. The CDR3 nucleotides read TGTGCCAGCAGCTTAGTGGGGGCTAGGAAGAATTCACCCCTCCACTTT.

The V and J genes are TRBV28 and TRBJ2-7; D remains unclear. Germline CDR1 and CDR2: MDHEN and SYDVKM. V gave up 7 bases and J gave up 0 bases, with 16 bases separating them. The CDR3 consists of 15 residues. The CDR3 region is CASTLGPESSYEQYF. DNA of the CDR3: TGTGCCAGCACCCTCGGGCCGGAAAGCTCCTACGAGCAGTACTTC. Drawing the rest from reference TRBV28 and TRBJ2-7, the complete variable domain is DVKVTQSSRYLVKRTGEKVFLECVQDMDHENMFWYRQDPGLGLRLIYFSYDVKMKEKGDIPEGYSVSREKKERFSLILESASTNQTSMYLCASTLGPESSYEQYFGPGTRLTVT.

This clonotype was seen many times. The rearrangement joins TRBV4-3 to TRBJ2-2; no clear D. V shed 1 base and J shed 4 bases, with 7 bases lying between them. The CDR3 has 14 residues. CDR1 is LGHNA and CDR2 is YSLEER in the germline V gene. The CDR3 DNA reads TGCGCCAGCAGCCAAGGTCCGTTCACCGGGGAGCTGTTTTTT. Translated, it gives CASSQGPFTGELFF.

There are a few counts of this clonotype. V is TRBV4-2 and J is TRBJ2-7, with 7 positions matching TRBD2. Germline CDR1 is LGHNA and CDR2 is YNFKEQ. V was pared by 0 bases and J by 2 bases, with 7 bases of the junction left unmatched. The CDR3 extends over 16 amino acids. DNA for the CDR3: TGTGCCAGCAGCCAAGAAGGACTAGATATCCCCTACGAGCAGTACTTC. This encodes CASSQEGLDIPYEQYF.

This clonotype has ten or more counts. The chain carries TRBV6-1 and TRBJ2-7; a weak D match, TRBD2 (6 bases). Germline V gene data show CDR1 as MNHNS and CDR2 as SASEGT. CDR3 length: 13 residues. The V end was cut by 2 bases, the J end by 6 bases, with 11 bases between. The CDR3 reads CASSERGGIEQYF. The CDR3 nucleotides are TGTGCCAGCAGTGAAAGAGGAGGGATCGAGCAGTACTTC.

This clonotype was detected many times. V gene TRBV7-2 combines with J gene TRBJ2-7; TRBD1 aligns across 9 bases. The ends lost 6 bases at V and 4 bases at J; junction bases unmatched: 4. The CDR3 is made up of 13 amino acids. Germline loops: CDR1 SGHTA, CDR2 FQGNSA. As DNA, the CDR3 is TGTGCCAGCAGGCCCGGACAGGGGTACGAGCAGTACTTC. Its protein is CASRPGQGYEQYF.

This clonotype was recorded at least ten times. V usage is TRBV11-2 and J usage is TRBJ1-2; TRBD1 might be the D (6 bases). The CDR3 is 15 amino acids. V lost 0 bases and J 2 bases, leaving 10 bases between the germline ends. Germline V lookup: CDR1 SGHAT, CDR2 FQNNGV. CDR3 in amino acids: CASSLEPGANYGYTF. CDR3 DNA sequence: TGTGCCAGCAGCTTAGAACCAGGGGCAAACTATGGCTACACCTTC.

CDR3 in amino acids: CASTPSGYSNQPQHF. Here the CDR3 DNA reads TGTGCCAGTACTCCCTCAGGGTATAGCAATCAGCCCCAGCATTTT. The chain combines TRBV19 with TRBJ1-5, with D possibly being TRBD1 (5 bases). The CDR3 covers 15 residues. From germline, CDR1 is LNHDA and CDR2 SQIVND (reference sequence). Trimming shortened V by 7 bases and J by 0 bases, and 13 bases separated the two germline ends.

This clonotype was observed many times. J is TRBJ2-5 and V is TRBV7-9; D not resolved. V lost 5 bases to trimming and J lost 5 bases, with 15 bases between them. This CDR3 spans 14 amino acids. The germline V gene encodes CDR1 SEHNR and CDR2 FQNEAQ (reference sequence). DNA of the CDR3: TGTGCCAGCAGCCCGTCCTTGGTCGGGGAGACCCAGTACTTC. This sequence encodes CASSPSLVGETQYF.

This clonotype was seen ten or more times. The rearrangement uses TRBV3-1 and TRBJ2-4, with 7 nucleotides matching TRBD2. This CDR3 has 15 residues. The V gene end was trimmed by 2 bases and the J gene end by 9 bases; junction bases not matched to a gene: 10. Germline CDR1 and CDR2: LGHDT and YNNKEL (reference sequence). The CDR3 loop is CASSQSHPASGIQYF. The CDR3 region has the DNA TGTGCCAGCAGCCAATCCCATCCGGCTAGCGGCATTCAGTACTTC.

In this sample, this clonotype turned up many times. This chain links TRBV7-9 with TRBJ2-1; tentatively, D is TRBD1 or TRBD2 (6 bases each). Germline CDR1 reads SEHNR; CDR2 reads FQNEAQ (reference sequence). V was cut by 7 bases and J by 0 bases, with 16 bases left in between. The CDR3 is 16 residues long. DNA for the CDR3: TGTGCCAGCACCCTAGGGGGGACAAACTCCTACAATGAGCAGTTCTTC. Translated, it gives CASTLGGTNSYNEQFF.

This clonotype came up many times. V and J are TRBV3-1 and TRBJ2-5, with D unclear. With 4 bases removed from V and 3 bases from J, the gap between germline ends came to 9 bases. CDR3 length: 13 amino acids. Germline CDR1 reads LGHDT; CDR2 reads YNNKEL (reference sequence). The CDR3 region has the DNA TGTGCCAGCAGCCCAGATCGAAAAGAGACCCAGTACTTC. It translates to CASSPDRKETQYF.

Relative to its sample, this clonotype is medium-sized. The CDR3 spells CASSLEYGQTPYEQYF. DNA for the CDR3: TGTGCCAGCAGCTTAGAGTACGGACAGACCCCCTACGAGCAGTACTTC. The rearrangement uses TRBV7-9 and TRBJ2-7; maybe TRBD1 (6 bases). Germline loops: CDR1 SEHNR, CDR2 FQNEAQ (reference sequence). V lost 1 base and J 2 bases, leaving 15 bases between the germline ends. The CDR3 spans 16 residues.

This clonotype showed up just a few times. This chain uses TRBV18 with TRBJ2-7; no reliable D call. The ends were cut back, 0 bases at V and 4 bases at J, with 10 bases in the middle. The CDR3 has 14 amino acids. The germline V gene encodes CDR1 KGHSH and CDR2 LQKENI. Here the CDR3 reads CASSPPIRLYEQYF. The CDR3 DNA sequence: TGTGCCAGCTCACCACCTATCAGGTTGTACGAGCAGTACTTC.

This clonotype was observed at least ten times. The J gene is TRBJ2-7, the V gene TRBV20-1; 7 nucleotides agree with TRBD1. The CDR3 length is 13 residues. The ends lost 7 bases at V and 5 bases at J; junction bases unmatched: 11. Germline CDR1 DFQATT, CDR2 SNEGSKA (reference sequence). The CDR3 sequence is CSGYNRGSHEQYF. CDR3 nucleotides: TGCAGTGGGTACAACAGGGGCAGCCACGAGCAGTACTTC.

This clonotype was seen many times. V gene TRBV20-1 combines with J gene TRBJ2-1; perhaps TRBD2 as D (6 bases). Germline CDR1 DFQATT, CDR2 SNEGSKA (reference sequence). This CDR3 contains 11 residues. V lost 1 base to trimming and J lost 9 bases, with 7 bases between them. In DNA, the CDR3 is TGCAGTGCTAGAGCGGGGGTTGAGCAGTTCTTC. Its protein is CSARAGVEQFF.

The rearrangement uses TRBV5-4 and TRBJ2-2; D gene ambiguous. V shed 0 bases and J shed 6 bases, with 6 bases lying between them. CDR3 length: 13 amino acids. CDR1 SGHNT and CDR2 YYREEE come from the germline V gene (reference sequence). The CDR3 reads CASSLDGPGELFF. The DNA for the CDR3 is TGTGCCAGCAGCTTGGATGGGCCCGGGGAGCTGTTTTTT.